A single TCR beta chain is shown here with its context. Germline CDR1 is SGHRS and CDR2 is YFSETQ. With 0 bases removed from V and 8 bases from J, the gap between germline ends came to 17 bases. The CDR3 loop spans 16 amino acids. Donors were healthy HIV-negative adults without recent acute infections or vaccinations. The data originate from a study of shared clonotypes between healthy human individuals. Overall study: Contributing individuals were two females and a few males aged 18 to 49.

Evenly divided among several immunoSEQ plates was the genomic DNA of each subset. The data were produced by immunoSEQ multiplex PCR, yet TCRdb's version contains in-frame clones alone and is incomplete. The table lists under 650,000 clones, around 96% of them singletons. This receptor was identified in a woman under 40 in good health. The chain couples TRBV5-1 to TRBJ1-4; perhaps TRBD1 as D (6 bases). Sequencing was done on a sample of naive CD4+ T cells sorted from blood. Subset of the sample: CD45RA+ positively selected. CDR3 DNA: TGCGCCAGCAGCTTGGCCGCGGGGGCCCAAAGGGAAAAACTGTTTTTT. This codes for CASSLAAGAQREKLFF.